The present T cell receptor (beta chain) was sequenced within a study of OX40 agonist ivuxolimab in advanced cancers. Study-level information: Across the patients, intravenous ivuxolimab was delivered every 2 weeks at 0.01 to 10 mg/kg. Among those treated, three patients had partial responses, one with hepatocellular carcinoma and two with cutaneous melanoma.

TCRdb's copy holds only in-frame clones and misses some; the assay was immunoSEQ multiplex PCR. The table lists tens of thousands of clones, roughly nine tenths of them singletons. The sample was CD4+ or CD8+ T cells sorted from blood, taken in a trial of the OX40 agonist ivuxolimab. The TCR comes from an adult with an advanced solid tumor such as melanoma, head and neck, liver or kidney cancer.

The CDR3 protein is CASRRTVSEAFF. CDR3 coding DNA: TGTGCCAGCAGGAGGACAGTCTCTGAAGCTTTCTTT. The genes are TRBV28 and TRBJ1-1, with D possibly TRBD1 on 6 matching bases. The germline gives CDR1 MDHEN, CDR2 SYDVKM. This CDR3 has 12 residues. Trimming pared 6 bases from V and 6 bases from J, leaving 11 bases between.